Shown below are 8 T cell receptor beta chains from a single sample sequenced in a study of blood T cell repertoires in COVID-19 (dated by TCRdb to 2018 to 2021). The library was prepared using the immunoSEQ multiplex PCR assay. TCRdb took this table from immuneACCESS and kept in-frame rearrangements with V and J called. Such tables lack part of the clones; where checked against another copy, unresolved V genes explain under half of the gap, and the rest is unexplained. This sample lists about 180,000 clones; roughly 80% were detected once. The top ten hold around a sixth of the sample. The specimen was PBMCs or T cells enriched from blood (not recorded which). All receptors come from a woman in her forties or fifties who had recovered from COVID-19.

The chain is built from TRBV10-3 and TRBJ2-1; 11 nucleotides agree with TRBD2. Trimming at V came to 6 bases and at J to 2 bases, leaving 3 bases not matched to a gene. Germline V gene lookup returns CDR1 ENHRY and CDR2 SYGVKD. The CDR3 is made up of 15 amino acids. The CDR3 loop is CAIRGTSGTYNEQFF. CDR3 coding DNA: TGTGCCATCAGGGGGACTAGCGGCACCTACAATGAGCAGTTCTTC.

This clone was seen only once. V is TRBV27 and J is TRBJ2-3; D unresolved. There are 15 residues in the CDR3. The ends were cut back, 7 bases at V and 2 bases at J, with 16 bases in the middle. Germline V gives CDR1 MNHEY, CDR2 SMNVEV (reference sequence). This chain's CDR3 is CASTYSRRFTDTQYF. In nucleotides, the CDR3 is TGTGCCAGCACCTACTCCCGCCGATTCACAGATACGCAGTATTTT.

Regarding this clone: Its ends do not fully match the called genes, so a read error is possible. This sequence joins TRBV6-1 and TRBJ1-4; D gene uncertain. Germline V gene data show CDR1 as MNHNS and CDR2 as SASEGT. The CDR3 consists of 15 residues. The CDR3 is CASREVGSRAEKLFF. In DNA, the CDR3 is TGTGCCAGCAGAGAAGTGGGGAGCCGGGCAGAAAAACTGTTTTTT.

V and J are TRBV28 and TRBJ2-3; TRBD2 agrees at 8 bases. Germline V lookup: CDR1 MDHEN, CDR2 SYDVKM. V was clipped by 7 bases and J by 1 base; unmatched bases: 7. The CDR3 is 15 residues long. This CDR3 is CASNSWREGTDTQYF. As DNA, the CDR3 is TGTGCCAGCAACTCGTGGCGGGAGGGCACAGATACGCAGTATTTT. Filled out from reference TRBV28 and TRBJ2-3, the complete variable domain reads DVKVTQSSRYLVKRTGEKVFLECVQDMDHENMFWYRQDPGLGLRLIYFSYDVKMKEKGDIPEGYSVSREKKERFSLILESASTNQTSMYLCASNSWREGTDTQYFGPGTRLTVL.

V is TRBV4-1 and J is TRBJ2-2, with TRBD1 identical over 11 bases. This CDR3 is built from 19 residues. Germline V lookup: CDR1 MGHRA, CDR2 YSYEKL. The junction had 13 bases not matched to a gene; V was cut back by 1 base and J by 6 bases. The CDR3 DNA reads TGCGCCAGCAGCCAAGCTTACGGGACAGGGGGTTTGGTGTCCGGGGAGCTGTTTTTT. Translation gives CASSQAYGTGGLVSGELFF.

The chain links TRBV7-3 to TRBJ2-1; D uncertain. Germline CDR1 reads SGHTA; CDR2 reads FQGTGA. Trimming stripped 6 bases from V and 6 bases from J, with 15 bases between. The CDR3 length is 14 residues. The CDR3 loop reads CASSSMVTTNEQFF. As DNA, the CDR3 is TGTGCCAGCAGTAGCATGGTAACAACCAATGAGCAGTTCTTC.

The V call is TRBV4-2, the J call TRBJ1-5, with D perhaps TRBD1 (5 bases). Trimming shortened V by 1 base and J by 5 bases, and 9 bases separated the two germline ends. Germline values: CDR1 LGHNA, CDR2 YNFKEQ. CDR3 size: 14 residues. CDR3 in amino acids: CASSQGFRDQPQHF. CDR3 in DNA: TGTGCCAGCAGCCAAGGTTTCAGGGATCAGCCCCAGCATTTT.

This chain uses TRBV10-3 with TRBJ2-7; the match to TRBD2 covers 7 bases. CDR3 size: 14 residues. V shed 4 bases and J 4 bases; nucleotides not matched to a gene: 7. The germline V gene has CDR1 ENHRY and CDR2 SYGVKD. CDR3 loop: CAISGGLENYEQYF. Written as DNA, the CDR3 is TGTGCCATCAGTGGTGGACTAGAGAATTACGAGCAGTACTTC.